This T cell receptor beta chain was recovered during a study of regulatory T cells in long-lasting Graves disease. Across the whole study: Graves' patients, newly diagnosed, had taken antithyroid drugs under 3 months.

Specified time point: newly diagnosed GD, antithyroid drugs for less than 3 months. From RNA extracted from PBMCs, the TCR library was made. Graves' disease diagnosis followed American Thyroid Association guidelines. Germline V CDR1 and CDR2: SNHLY, FYNNEI. V was cut by 11 bases and J by 6 bases, with 23 bases left in between. This CDR3 comprises 15 residues. This clonotype was seen ten or more times. For TCR beta, libraries came from iRepertoire HTBI primers and Arm-PCR of CDR3 regions. MiXCR, applied by TCRdb to the multiplex PCR reads, yields one record per CDR3 protein. The top ten clones hold roughly 18% of a sample with fewer than 650,000 distinct CDR3 sequences, roughly 15% of them seen once. The same sample was also studied in work on T cells in Graves' hyperthyroidism and ophthalmopathy. As reported in that work: Before onset, ophthalmopathy was predicted by the model a median roughly 6.8 months earlier.

The chain has TRBV2 and TRBJ2-1; D possibly corresponds to TRBD1 (5 bases). The clonotype originates from a woman aged 25 to 39 with Graves disease. The sequenced sample was peripheral blood mononuclear cells (PBMCs), obtained at new diagnosis, from a patient treated with antithyroid drugs. The CDR3 DNA follows: TGTGCCTCAACCCTCCCCGACAGCAACCCCAATGAGCAGTTCTTC. Its protein product is CASTLPDSNPNEQFF. Supplemented by reference TRBV2 and TRBJ2-1, the full variable domain reads EPEVTQTPSHQVTQMGQEVILRCVPISNHLYFYWYRQILGQKVEFLVSFYNNEISEKSEIFDDQFSVERPDGSNFTLKIRSTKLEDSAMYFCASTLPDSNPNEQFFGPGTRLTVL.